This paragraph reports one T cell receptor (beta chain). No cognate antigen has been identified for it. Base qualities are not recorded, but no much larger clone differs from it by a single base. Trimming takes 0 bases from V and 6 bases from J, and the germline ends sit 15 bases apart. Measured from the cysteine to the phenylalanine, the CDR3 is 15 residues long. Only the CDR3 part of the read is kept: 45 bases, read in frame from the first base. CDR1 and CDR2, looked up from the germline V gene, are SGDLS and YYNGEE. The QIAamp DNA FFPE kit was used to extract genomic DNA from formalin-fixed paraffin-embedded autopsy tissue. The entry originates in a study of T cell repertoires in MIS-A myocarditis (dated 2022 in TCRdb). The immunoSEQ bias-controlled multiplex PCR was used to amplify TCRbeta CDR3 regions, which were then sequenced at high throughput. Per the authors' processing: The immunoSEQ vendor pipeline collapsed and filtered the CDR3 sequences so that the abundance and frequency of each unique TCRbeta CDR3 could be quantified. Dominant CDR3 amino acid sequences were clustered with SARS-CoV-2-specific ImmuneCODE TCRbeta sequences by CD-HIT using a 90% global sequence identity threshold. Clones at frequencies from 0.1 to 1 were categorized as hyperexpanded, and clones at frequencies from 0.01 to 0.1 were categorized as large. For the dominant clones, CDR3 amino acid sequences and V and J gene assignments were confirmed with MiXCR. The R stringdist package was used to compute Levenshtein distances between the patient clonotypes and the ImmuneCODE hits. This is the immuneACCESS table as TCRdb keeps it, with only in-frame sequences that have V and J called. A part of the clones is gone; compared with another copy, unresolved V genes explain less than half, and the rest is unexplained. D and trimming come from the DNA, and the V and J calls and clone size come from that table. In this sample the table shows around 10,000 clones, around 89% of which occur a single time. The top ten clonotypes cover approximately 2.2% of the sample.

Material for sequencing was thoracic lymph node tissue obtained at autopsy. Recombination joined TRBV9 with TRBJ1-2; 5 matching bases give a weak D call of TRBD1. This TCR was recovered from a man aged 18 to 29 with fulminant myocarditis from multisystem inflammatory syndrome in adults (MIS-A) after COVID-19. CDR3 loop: CASSVGGDSIDGYTF. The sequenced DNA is TGTGCCAGCAGCGTAGGGGGGGACTCCATTGATGGCTACACCTTC.